The 10 T cell receptor beta chains reported below all come from one sample, sequenced in a study of T cells in narcolepsy (dated by TCRdb to 2016 to 2019). The library was generated by the immunoSEQ multiplex PCR assay. TCRdb took this table from immuneACCESS and kept in-frame rearrangements with V and J called. Such tables lack part of the clones; where checked against another copy, unresolved V genes explain under half of the gap, and the rest is unexplained. This sample comprises 35,000 to 40,000 clones, approximately 86% of them detected only once. The ten largest clones represent under 2% of the sample. The sample comprised CD45RA- memory CD4+ T cells from PBMCs. The label giving this sample's cell subset or site can be read as: memory T cells sorted ex vivo from peripheral blood. These receptors came from a human donor with narcolepsy.

The chain links TRBV11-3 to TRBJ2-2; D is undetermined. Germline values: CDR1 SGHNT, CDR2 YENEEA. CDR3 size: 12 residues. V was pared by 8 bases and J by 2 bases, with 6 bases between. The CDR3, as DNA: TGTGCCAGCCAGGCAAACACCGGGGAGCTGTTTTTT. The encoded protein is CASQANTGELFF.

This clone is judged medium-sized. The chain recombines TRBV7-2 with TRBJ1-6, with 8 bases lining up with TRBD1. Germline CDR1 is SGHTA and CDR2 is FQGNSA. The V and J ends lost 3 bases and 8 bases, in that order; junction bases with no gene match: 3. The CDR3 is 14 amino acids. The CDR3 DNA is TGTGCCAGCAGCTTGGGACAGGCCTATTCACCCCTCCACTTT. Translated, it gives CASSLGQAYSPLHF.

This sequence joins TRBV25-1 and TRBJ1-1, with TRBD1 as a possible D gene (5 bases). Germline lookup yields CDR1 MGHDK and CDR2 SYGVNS. Deletions cut 4 bases from V and 4 bases from J, with 10 bases between. This CDR3 is 13 amino acids long. The CDR3 here is CASSARVSTEAFF. CDR3 nucleotides: TGTGCCAGCAGTGCCAGGGTGAGCACTGAAGCTTTCTTT. The full variable domain, completed using reference TRBV25-1 and TRBJ1-1, is EADIYQTPRYLVIGTGKKITLECSQTMGHDKMYWYQQDPGMELHLIHYSYGVNSTEKGDLSSESTVSRIRTEHFPLTLESARPSHTSQYLCASSARVSTEAFFGQGTRLTVV.

This sequence joins TRBV4-2 and TRBJ1-2; no reliable D call. V was shortened by 0 bases and J by 5 bases, with 10 bases between the two germline ends. The CDR3 totals 14 residues. Per germline, CDR1 LGHNA and CDR2 YNFKEQ. CDR3 sequence: CASSQDRTAYGYTF. The CDR3 DNA reads as TGTGCCAGCAGCCAAGATCGCACAGCATATGGCTACACCTTC.

This clone appeared once. The chain carries TRBV5-1 and TRBJ1-1, with 7 bases identical to TRBD1. The CDR3 extends over 16 amino acids. Germline CDR1 SGHRS, CDR2 YFSETQ. Losses at the gene ends were 0 bases for V and 1 base for J; bases not matched to a gene: 6. The CDR3 region has the DNA TGCGCCAGCAGCTTGGGAGGGGGCTGGACGAACACTGAAGCTTTCTTT. The encoded protein is CASSLGGGWTNTEAFF.

This chain links TRBV5-6 with TRBJ1-2; D is uncertain. V lost 1 base, J lost 2 bases, and 6 bases lay in between. The CDR3 sequence is 13 residues long. Germline CDR1 reads SGHDT; CDR2 reads YYEEEE. The CDR3 protein is CASSLNTNYGYTF. The CDR3 DNA reads as TGTGCCAGCAGCTTGAACACAAACTATGGCTACACCTTC.

The chain combines TRBV10-3 with TRBJ1-6, with D unresolved. This CDR3 region has 14 residues. Trimming took off 4 bases at V and 7 bases at J, with 11 bases between the two ends. Germline values: CDR1 ENHRY, CDR2 SYGVKD. CDR3 DNA sequence: TGTGCCATCAGTGGGTTACAGTCAAATTCACCCCTCCACTTT. Amino acids: CAISGLQSNSPLHF.

The chain is built from TRBV9 and TRBJ1-4; D uncertain. The CDR3 loop spans 12 amino acids. Trimming shortened V by 3 bases and J by 11 bases, and 11 bases separated the two germline ends. The germline gives CDR1 SGDLS, CDR2 YYNGEE. The CDR3 reads CASSGHLDKLFF. In DNA form, the CDR3 reads TGTGCCAGCAGCGGTCACCTCGACAAACTGTTTTTT.

The V call is TRBV10-1, the J call TRBJ2-7, with D perhaps matching TRBD2 (5 bases). Germline V lookup: CDR1 WNHNN, CDR2 SYGVQD (reference sequence). The ends were cut back, 6 bases at V and 3 bases at J, with 9 bases in the middle. The CDR3 is 12 residues long. CDR3 protein: CASRTIYYEQYF. The CDR3 DNA is TGCGCCAGCAGGACTATCTACTACGAGCAGTACTTC.

The rearrangement uses TRBV18 and TRBJ1-1; the D gene is possibly TRBD1 (6 bases). V lost 5 bases and J lost 1, with 14 bases in between. Looked up from germline, CDR1 is KGHSH and CDR2 is LQKENI. The CDR3 runs to 15 residues. Written as DNA, the CDR3 is TGTGCCAGCTCAGGGGGGCGAGGGAGGAACACTGAAGCTTTCTTT. As protein: CASSGGRGRNTEAFF. Drawing the rest from reference TRBV18 and TRBJ1-1, the complete variable domain is NAGVMQNPRHLVRRRGQEARLRCSPMKGHSHVYWYRQLPEEGLKFMVYLQKENIIDESGMPKERFSAEFPKEGPSILRIQQVVRGDSAAYFCASSGGRGRNTEAFFGQGTRLTVV.